A single TCR beta chain is shown here with its context. Trimming removed 5 bases at V and 11 bases at J, with 16 bases between. This CDR3 contains 13 residues. Per the germline V gene, CDR1 is LNHDA and CDR2 is SQIVND (reference sequence). The sample belongs to a study of blood T cell repertoires in COVID-19. At the level of the study: Samples of COVID-19 (acute and convalescent) were obtained from the United States, Italy and Spain. T cells, B-cell-depleted T cells, or PBMCs provided the cDNA or gDNA that served as material.

Per the study methods: Amplification from reference gene primers served as the basis for estimated nucleated cell counts. Here immunoSEQ multiplex PCR was the method, and the copy in TCRdb shows in-frame clones only, minus some. V, J and clone size reflect that table, while D and trimming were determined from the DNA. The data hold more than 100,000 clones, with roughly 80% observed a single time. This sequence originates from a woman in her fifties or sixties with acute or convalescent COVID-19. Sequenced sample: peripheral blood. This chain connects TRBV19 to TRBJ1-5; D is ambiguous. The CDR3 coding sequence is TGTGCCAGTAGTGCGGGTCTCGGTGGGGCCCAGCATTTT. This sequence encodes CASSAGLGGAQHF.